This T cell receptor (beta chain) emerged from a study of T cells in localized non-small cell lung cancer. Germline lookup yields CDR1 SGHAT and CDR2 FQNNGV. V shed 5 bases, J shed 2 bases, and the junction held 10 bases outside the gene matches. CDR3 length: 17 amino acids. Clones were sequenced by immunoSEQ multiplex PCR, and TCRdb holds only the in-frame ones, with some missing. The sample shows approximately 64,000 clones, 85% to 90% of them seen only once. The sequence derives from a woman between 35 and 70 years old with stage I lung adenocarcinoma. Sequenced here: peripheral blood, sampled before any cancer treatment. The chain recombines TRBV11-2 with TRBJ2-2, with TRBD2 matching 8 bases. The CDR3 loop is CASSGLAGTINTGELFF. The CDR3, as DNA: TGTGCCAGCAGCGGCCTAGCGGGCACCATAAACACCGGGGAGCTGTTTTTT. Full variable domain (rest looked up from reference TRBV11-2 and TRBJ2-2): EAGVAQSPRYKIIEKRQSVAFWCNPISGHATLYWYQQILGQGPKLLIQFQNNGVVDDSQLPKDRFSAERLKGVDSTLKIQPAKLEDSAVYLCASSGLAGTINTGELFFGEGSRLTVL.